This T cell receptor (beta chain) originates from a study of T cells in Graves' hyperthyroidism and ophthalmopathy. Overall study findings and caveats: Among thyroid clonotypes expanded above 0.001, most also appeared in blood.

Germline values: CDR1 SGHTA, CDR2 FQGNSA. V trimming: 2 bases; J trimming: 7 bases; junction bases outside the gene matches: 3. This CDR3 spans 16 amino acids. On this clonotype: What it binds is unknown.

Researchers took RNA transcripts and amplified the TCR beta CDR3 regions from them. The HTBI primer set served for first-round RT-PCR of the TCR CDR3. TCRdb processed the multiplex PCR reads anew with MiXCR; each CDR3 protein has one entry. The sample shows around 620,000 distinct CDR3 sequences, roughly 15% of them seen only once. The V call is TRBV7-2, the J call TRBJ2-2, with TRBD2 identical over 14 bases. The source of this sequence is a woman aged 25 to 39 with Graves' hyperthyroidism. The sample comprised blood. CDR3 sequence reads: CASSLRGTSGSGELFF. The CDR3 nucleotides read TGTGCCAGCAGCTTAAGGGGGACTAGCGGGAGCGGGGAGCTGTTTTTT.